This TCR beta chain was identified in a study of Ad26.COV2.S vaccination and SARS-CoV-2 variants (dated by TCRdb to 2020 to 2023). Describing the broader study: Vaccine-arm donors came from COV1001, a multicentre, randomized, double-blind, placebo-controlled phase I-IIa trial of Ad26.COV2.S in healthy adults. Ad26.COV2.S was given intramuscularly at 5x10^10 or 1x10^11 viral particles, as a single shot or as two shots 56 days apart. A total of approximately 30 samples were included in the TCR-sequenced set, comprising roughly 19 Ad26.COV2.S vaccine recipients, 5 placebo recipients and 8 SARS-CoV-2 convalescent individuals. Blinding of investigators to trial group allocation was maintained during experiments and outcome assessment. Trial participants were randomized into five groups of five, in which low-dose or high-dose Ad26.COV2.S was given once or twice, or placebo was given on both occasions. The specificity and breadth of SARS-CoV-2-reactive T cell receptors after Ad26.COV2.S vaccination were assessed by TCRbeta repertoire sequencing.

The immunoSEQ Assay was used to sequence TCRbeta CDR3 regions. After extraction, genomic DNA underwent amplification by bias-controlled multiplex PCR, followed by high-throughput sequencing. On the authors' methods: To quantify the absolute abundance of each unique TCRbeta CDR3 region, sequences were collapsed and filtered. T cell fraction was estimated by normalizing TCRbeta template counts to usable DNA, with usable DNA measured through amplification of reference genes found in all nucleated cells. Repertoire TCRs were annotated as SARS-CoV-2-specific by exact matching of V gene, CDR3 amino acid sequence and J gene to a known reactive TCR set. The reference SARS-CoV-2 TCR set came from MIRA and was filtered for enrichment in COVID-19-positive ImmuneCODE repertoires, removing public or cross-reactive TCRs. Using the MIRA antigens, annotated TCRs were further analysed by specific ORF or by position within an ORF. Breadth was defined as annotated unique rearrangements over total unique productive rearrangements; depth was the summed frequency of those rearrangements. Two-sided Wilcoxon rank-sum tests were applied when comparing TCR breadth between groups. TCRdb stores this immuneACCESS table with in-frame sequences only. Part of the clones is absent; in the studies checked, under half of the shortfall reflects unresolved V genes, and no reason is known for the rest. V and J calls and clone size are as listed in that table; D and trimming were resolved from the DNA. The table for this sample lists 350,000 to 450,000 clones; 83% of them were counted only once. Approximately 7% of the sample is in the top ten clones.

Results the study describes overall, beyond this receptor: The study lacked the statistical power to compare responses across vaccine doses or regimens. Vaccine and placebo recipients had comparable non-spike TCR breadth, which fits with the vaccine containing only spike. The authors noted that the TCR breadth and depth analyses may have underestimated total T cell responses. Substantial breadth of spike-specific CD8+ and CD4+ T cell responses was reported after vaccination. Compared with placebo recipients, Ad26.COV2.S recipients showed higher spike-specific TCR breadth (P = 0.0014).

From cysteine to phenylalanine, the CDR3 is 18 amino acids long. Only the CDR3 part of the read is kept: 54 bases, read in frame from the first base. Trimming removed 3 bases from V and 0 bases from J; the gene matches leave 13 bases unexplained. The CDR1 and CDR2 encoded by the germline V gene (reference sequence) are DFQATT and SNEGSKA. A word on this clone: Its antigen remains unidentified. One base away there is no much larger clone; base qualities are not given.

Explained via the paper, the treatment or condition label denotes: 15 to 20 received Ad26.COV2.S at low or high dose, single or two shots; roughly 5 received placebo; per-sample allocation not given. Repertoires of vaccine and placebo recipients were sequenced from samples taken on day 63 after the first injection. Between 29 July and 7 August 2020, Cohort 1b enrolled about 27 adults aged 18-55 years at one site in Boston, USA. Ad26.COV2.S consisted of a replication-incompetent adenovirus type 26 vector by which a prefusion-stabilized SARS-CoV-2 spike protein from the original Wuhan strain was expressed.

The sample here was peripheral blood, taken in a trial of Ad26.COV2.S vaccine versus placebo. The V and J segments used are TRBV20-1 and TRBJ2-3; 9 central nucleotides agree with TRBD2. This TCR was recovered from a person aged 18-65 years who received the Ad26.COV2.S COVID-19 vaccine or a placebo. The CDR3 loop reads CSASVLAGTYTSTDTQYF. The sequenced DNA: TGCAGTGCTAGTGTCCTAGCGGGAACTTACACTAGCACAGATACGCAGTATTTT.